This T cell receptor (beta chain) was sequenced for a study of shared clonotypes between healthy human individuals. General study results and limits: Investigators expected sequencing depth to affect clonotype sharing among donors.

Points on this clone: Its antigen remains unknown.

Deep-level running was used for the assay. The table came from immunoSEQ multiplex PCR; TCRdb's copy has only in-frame clones and leaves some out. The top ten hold approximately 12% of the sample, which has 470,000 or so clones, 81% seen once. CDR1 LGHNA and CDR2 YNFKEQ come from the germline V gene. CDR3 length: 16 residues. The V end lost 1 base, the J end lost 4 bases, and 11 bases lay between the germline ends. With unsorted samples, genomic DNA was obtained from approximately 96 million PBMCs. This clonotype originated in a woman aged 40 to 50 in good health. Some clones in this sample may be carry-over from other donors' samples. Sequenced sample: PBMCs. The chain couples TRBV4-2 to TRBJ2-6, with D possibly TRBD2 on 5 matching bases. CDR3 sequence (DNA): TGTGCCAGCAGCCAAGGCGGCGGGTGGGGGGCCAACGTCCTGACTTTC. It codes for CASSQGGGWGANVLTF.